Listed here are 23 T cell receptor beta chains from one sample, sequenced in a study of T cell responses to AZD1222 COVID-19 vaccine. Produced via immunoSEQ multiplex PCR; TCRdb's table is partial and in-frame only. The sample comprises some 140,000 clones, approximately 80% of which are singletons, and about 4% rests with the top ten. Specimen: peripheral blood, collected on day 0 of AZD1222 vaccination. Every receptor here comes from an adult in good health.

The chain recombines TRBV7-8 with TRBJ1-1; a weak D match, TRBD1 (6 bases). Germline V CDR1 and CDR2: SGHVS, FQNEAQ. V gave up 5 bases and J gave up 2 bases, with 21 bases separating them. The CDR3 consists of 17 residues. The DNA of the CDR3 is TGTGCCAGCAGCCAAACCGGGACACCGGGGCGAAACACTGAAGCTTTCTTT. Protein: CASSQTGTPGRNTEAFF.

This chain connects TRBV5-1 to TRBJ2-2; 8 nucleotides agree with TRBD2. J gave up 3 bases and V 0 bases, and 1 base lay outside the gene matches. Per the germline V gene, CDR1 is SGHRS and CDR2 is YFSETQ. This CDR3 is built from 15 residues. As DNA, the CDR3 is TGCGCCAGCAGCTTGGTCGGGGGGGACACCGGGGAGCTGTTTTTT. It codes for CASSLVGGDTGELFF.

This clone appeared a few times. The V call is TRBV6-1, the J call TRBJ1-4, with D possibly being TRBD1 (5 bases). There are 14 residues in the CDR3. Trimming left V 1 base short and J 3 bases short, with 6 bases between. Germline V lookup: CDR1 MNHNS, CDR2 SASEGT. DNA for the CDR3: TGTGCCAGCAGTGAAGGGGGCGCTAATGAAAAACTGTTTTTT. This codes for CASSEGGANEKLFF.

The chain employs TRBV29-1 and TRBJ2-7, with D perhaps TRBD1 (5 bases). V gave up 6 bases and J gave up 5 bases, with 14 bases separating them. This CDR3 comprises 12 residues. CDR1 and CDR2 from the germline V gene are SQVTM and ANQGSEA. The CDR3 region is CSVGHSGNEQYF. The CDR3 nucleotides read TGCAGCGTAGGTCACTCAGGGAACGAGCAGTACTTC.

CDR3 DNA sequence: TGTGCCAGCAGTTCGTCCAGGGTCGATAAGGGGGAAAAACTGTTTTTT. Its protein is CASSSSRVDKGEKLFF. J is TRBJ1-4 and V is TRBV28, with D perhaps TRBD1 (5 bases). V lost 4 bases and J lost 8, with 20 bases in between. This CDR3 region has 16 residues. Germline lookup yields CDR1 MDHEN and CDR2 SYDVKM.

The chain joins TRBV3-1 (or the pseudogene TRBV3-2) to TRBJ1-4, with 10 bases lining up with TRBD1. Germline lookup yields CDR1 LGHDT and CDR2 YNNKEL (reference sequence). V lost 4 bases, J lost 5 bases, and 4 bases stayed unmatched. The CDR3 extends over 15 amino acids. The CDR3 DNA is TGTGCCAGCAGCCTAAGGACAGGGGGGAATGAAAAACTGTTTTTT. Translated, it gives CASSLRTGGNEKLFF.

The V call is TRBV18, the J call TRBJ1-2; D is possibly TRBD1 (5 bases). The CDR3 contains 14 residues. The germline V gene encodes CDR1 KGHSH and CDR2 LQKENI. V was clipped by 2 bases and J by 2 bases, with 9 bases between them. The CDR3 nucleotides are TGTGCCAGCTCACCAACGACAGAGAACTATGGCTACACCTTC. Translating gives CASSPTTENYGYTF. The complete variable domain, with remaining parts taken from reference TRBV18 and TRBJ1-2, reads NAGVMQNPRHLVRRRGQEARLRCSPMKGHSHVYWYRQLPEEGLKFMVYLQKENIIDESGMPKERFSAEFPKEGPSILRIQQVVRGDSAAYFCASSPTTENYGYTFGSGTRLTVV.

The chain has TRBV19 and TRBJ2-7; TRBD1 is a possible D gene (6 bases). Per the germline V gene, CDR1 is LNHDA and CDR2 is SQIVND (reference sequence). There are 14 residues in the CDR3. V shed 4 bases and J shed 2 bases, with 12 bases lying between them. CDR3 nucleotide sequence: TGTGCCAGTAGTAAGGACAGTTGGGCCTACGAGCAGTACTTC. Translation gives CASSKDSWAYEQYF.

The genes are TRBV19 and TRBJ1-2; 7 nucleotides align to TRBD1. Trimming cost V 7 bases and J 7 bases; bases outside gene matches: 15. CDR3 length: 15 residues. Germline V lookup: CDR1 LNHDA, CDR2 SQIVND (reference sequence). CDR3 in DNA: TGTGCCAGTACCGATCGGACACAGGGGTTTTTTGGCTACACCTTC. It encodes CASTDRTQGFFGYTF.

To note about this clone: A read error may account for a junction end that differs from germline. V and J are TRBV3-1 (or the pseudogene TRBV3-2) and TRBJ2-7, with a weak D call TRBD1 (6 bases). CDR3 size: 12 residues. Germline values: CDR1 LGHDT, CDR2 YNNKEL (reference sequence). For the CDR3, the DNA is TGTGCCAGCAGCCGAGAACAGGGATCTGTCGCCTTC. This codes for CASSREQGSVAF.

The genes are TRBV18 and TRBJ1-5, with TRBD1 as a possible D gene (5 bases). The V end was cut by 4 bases, the J end by 8 bases, with 9 bases between. Germline lookup yields CDR1 KGHSH and CDR2 LQKENI. The CDR3 is 12 amino acids. The DNA for the CDR3 is TGTGCCAGCTCACGGGGGGGAGAGCCCCAGCATTTT. Protein: CASSRGGEPQHF.

This chain connects TRBV28 to TRBJ1-1, with D maybe TRBD1 (5 bases). CDR3 length: 16 residues. V dropped 5 bases and J dropped 0 bases, with 16 bases sitting between them. The germline V gene encodes CDR1 MDHEN and CDR2 SYDVKM. The CDR3 nucleotides read TGTGCCAGCAGTAACCCGCCAGGGTTCTTGAACACTGAAGCTTTCTTT. This sequence encodes CASSNPPGFLNTEAFF.

The V call is TRBV12-3 or TRBV12-4, the J call TRBJ1-1; D remains unclear. Trimming shortened V by 8 bases and J by 0 bases, and 10 bases separated the two germline ends. The CDR3 has 13 residues. CDR3 residues: CASQYTVNTEAFF. The CDR3 DNA sequence: TGTGCCAGCCAGTACACAGTGAACACTGAAGCTTTCTTT.

This clone came up once. The rearrangement uses TRBV12-3 or TRBV12-4 and TRBJ1-1; the D gene is possibly TRBD1 (5 bases). V was cut by 2 bases and J by 4 bases, with 8 bases left in between. The CDR3 consists of 13 residues. CDR3 sequence: CASSLSGTTEAFF. The CDR3 nucleotides read TGTGCCAGCAGTTTATCAGGGACCACTGAAGCTTTCTTT.

This sequence joins TRBV7-2 and TRBJ2-7; TRBD2 is a possible D gene (6 bases). The CDR3 is 15 amino acids. CDR1 is SGHTA and CDR2 is FQGNSA in the germline V gene. V was pared by 3 bases and J by 6 bases, with 18 bases between. CDR3 sequence (DNA): TGTGCCAGCAGCTTGGGGGGAACTTCTCGGGGCGAGCAGTACTTC. Amino acid sequence: CASSLGGTSRGEQYF.

In regard to this clone: The junction does not match germline at one end; this may be a read error. The chain combines TRBV18 with TRBJ1-1; perhaps TRBD1 as D (5 bases). CDR3 length: 14 residues. Germline loops: CDR1 KGHSH, CDR2 LQKENI. The CDR3 DNA reads TGTGCCAGTTCACTACTCAGGGAGAACACTGAAGCTTTCTTT. Protein sequence: CASSLLRENTEAFF.

V and J are TRBV2 and TRBJ2-5; a weak D match, TRBD2 (5 bases). CDR1 is SNHLY, CDR2 FYNNEI, per germline. Trimming stripped 6 bases from V and 1 base from J, with 9 bases between. This CDR3 region has 13 residues. CDR3 amino acids: CASRGSIQETQYF. The CDR3 nucleotides read TGTGCCAGCAGGGGGAGCATCCAAGAGACCCAGTACTTC.

The J gene is TRBJ1-6, the V gene TRBV28; tentative D call: TRBD1 (5 bases). This CDR3 spans 13 amino acids. The germline gives CDR1 MDHEN, CDR2 SYDVKM. Between the trimmed V and J ends, which lost 7 bases and 12 bases, there was a span of 16 bases. This CDR3 is CASTLEGNRPLHF. CDR3 bases: TGTGCCAGCACCCTAGAGGGGAACAGACCCCTCCACTTT.

J is TRBJ2-7 and V is TRBV7-2; 8 bases are shared with TRBD2. V shed 5 bases and J 7 bases; nucleotides not matched to a gene: 16. This CDR3 is 16 amino acids long. CDR1 SGHTA and CDR2 FQGNSA come from the germline V gene. Here the CDR3 reads CASSLNVWTSPGEQYF. CDR3 nucleotides: TGTGCCAGCAGCCTAAACGTCTGGACTAGCCCGGGGGAGCAGTACTTC.

V and J are TRBV7-9 and TRBJ1-1, with 7 nucleotides matching TRBD1. CDR1 and CDR2 (germline): SEHNR, FQNEAQ (reference sequence). The J segment lost 0 bases and the V segment lost 1 base, leaving 5 bases of the junction unmatched. The CDR3 contains 16 residues. Here the CDR3 DNA reads TGTGCCAGCAGCTTAGGACCGGGACAGATGAACACTGAAGCTTTCTTT. As protein: CASSLGPGQMNTEAFF.

V is TRBV7-8 and J is TRBJ1-2; weak D call: TRBD1 (5 bases). Trimming shortened V by 6 bases and J by 6 bases, and 14 bases separated the two germline ends. Germline V gives CDR1 SGHVS, CDR2 FQNEAQ. The CDR3 spans 13 residues. CDR3 coding DNA: TGTGCCAGCAGTTCCGGGGGAGGCGATGGCTACACCTTC. Translation: CASSSGGGDGYTF.

The chain links TRBV28 to TRBJ2-7, with D perhaps matching TRBD1 (5 bases). The V and J ends lost 6 bases and 4 bases respectively, with 16 bases between them. The CDR3 sequence is 14 residues long. Looked up from germline, CDR1 is MDHEN and CDR2 is SYDVKM. The CDR3 DNA reads TGTGCCAGCAGGGGGTTTGGGGCAGAGTACGAGCAGTACTTC. It specifies CASRGFGAEYEQYF.

The V call is TRBV19, the J call TRBJ1-1; TRBD1 is a possible D gene (5 bases). Per germline, CDR1 LNHDA and CDR2 SQIVND (reference sequence). Trimming shortened V by 6 bases and J by 4 bases, and 12 bases separated the two germline ends. The CDR3 consists of 13 residues. The CDR3 nucleotides are TGTGCCAGTAGCTTTTCAGGGTCCACTGAAGCTTTCTTT. Translation: CASSFSGSTEAFF.